These 13 T cell receptor beta chains came from one sample sequenced in a study of blood T cell dynamics during melanoma immunotherapy. Time point indicated: pre-treatment baseline. Measured with immunoSEQ multiplex PCR; TCRdb has only the in-frame clones, and not every one. The table shows some 13,000 clones, with about 90% occurring only once. Sample: effector memory CD8+ T cells from blood, taken from a patient treated with checkpoint blockade. The source of these receptors is a human donor with melanoma.

The rearrangement links TRBV4-1 to TRBJ1-2; D gene ambiguous. In germline, CDR1 is MGHRA, CDR2 YSYEKL. The CDR3 is made up of 17 amino acids. V lost 0 bases and J 4 bases, leaving 18 bases between the germline ends. The CDR3, as DNA: TGCGCCAGCAGCCAAGATGTCGGGGATCCATGGGTCTATGGCTACACCTTC. Its protein is CASSQDVGDPWVYGYTF.

The rearrangement joins TRBV6-6 to TRBJ2-7; tentative D call: TRBD2 (6 bases). CDR1 is MNHNY, CDR2 SVGAGI, per germline (reference sequence). This CDR3 is built from 13 residues. Trimming took 5 bases from V and 3 from J, leaving 11 bases between them. CDR3 sequence reads: CASSLGGYYEQYF. The CDR3 region has the DNA TGTGCCAGCAGTCTCGGGGGATACTACGAGCAGTACTTC.

This clone was seen only a few times. This same CDR3 is encoded by further DNA sequences in the sample. J is TRBJ2-7 and V is TRBV27; D tentatively fits TRBD1 or TRBD2 (5 bases each). Germline-derived CDR1 and CDR2 are MNHEY and SMNVEV (reference sequence). Trimming removed 5 bases at V and 0 bases at J, with 8 bases between. The CDR3 runs to 13 residues. CDR3 bases: TGTGCCAGCAGTATCGGGACCTCCTACGAGCAGTACTTC. Its translation is CASSIGTSYEQYF.

This clone was seen only a few times. The genes are TRBV9 and TRBJ2-7; 9 positions agree with TRBD2. CDR1 SGDLS and CDR2 YYNGEE come from the germline V gene. V lost 3 bases and J lost 1; bases outside the gene matches: 5. This CDR3 is 15 amino acids long. The chain's CDR3 is CASSASSGMSYEQYF. CDR3 coding DNA: TGTGCCAGCAGCGCATCTAGCGGGATGTCCTACGAGCAGTACTTC. The entire variable domain, with the rest obtained from reference TRBV9 and TRBJ2-7, is as follows: DSGVTQTPKHLITATGQRVTLRCSPRSGDLSVYWYQQSLDQGLQFLIQYYNGEERAKGNILERFSAQQFPDLHSELNLSSLELGDSALYFCASSASSGMSYEQYFGPGTRLTVT.

The chain joins TRBV11-2 to TRBJ1-1, with D tentatively TRBD1 (6 bases). The CDR3 spans 16 residues. Trimming stripped 1 base from V and 3 bases from J, with 15 bases between. Germline values: CDR1 SGHAT, CDR2 FQNNGV. The CDR3 is CASSLGTVMPDTEAFF. CDR3 DNA: TGTGCCAGCAGCTTAGGGACAGTAATGCCCGACACTGAAGCTTTCTTT.

The chain couples TRBV19 to TRBJ2-7; 9 nucleotides line up with TRBD1. The J segment lost 2 bases and the V segment lost 9 bases, leaving 8 bases of the junction unmatched. Germline CDR1 is LNHDA and CDR2 is SQIVND (reference sequence). The CDR3 runs to 14 residues. CDR3 nucleotide sequence: TGTGCCAGCGATGCCGGGACAGGGACCTACGAGCAGTACTTC. This translates into CASDAGTGTYEQYF.

This clone came up a few times. The V gene is TRBV15, the J gene TRBJ1-2; D possibly corresponds to TRBD1 (6 bases). Per germline, CDR1 LNHNV and CDR2 YYDKDF (reference sequence). CDR3 size: 13 residues. V was trimmed by 5 bases and J by 5 bases, leaving 12 bases between them. The CDR3 protein is CATSPGQQYGYTF. In nucleotides, the CDR3 is TGTGCCACCAGCCCCGGACAGCAATATGGCTACACCTTC.

This sequence joins TRBV27 and TRBJ2-2, with 7 positions matching TRBD1. The CDR3 spans 16 residues. Germline V CDR1 and CDR2: MNHEY, SMNVEV (reference sequence). With 7 bases clipped from V and 4 bases from J, the junction kept 12 bases outside the gene matches. The CDR3 DNA is TGTGCCAGCAACCCGATCGGACAGGCGGGCACCGGGGAGCTGTTTTTT. Amino acids: CASNPIGQAGTGELFF.

This chain links TRBV5-1 with TRBJ1-5; 7 nucleotides match TRBD1. Trimming cost V 0 bases and J 2 bases; bases outside gene matches: 11. This CDR3 contains 18 residues. Germline assignment: CDR1 SGHRS and CDR2 YFSETQ. CDR3 sequence: CASSLGAVDRDGNQPQHF. The CDR3 DNA sequence: TGCGCCAGCAGCTTGGGGGCGGTCGACAGGGATGGCAATCAGCCCCAGCATTTT.

The chain uses TRBV9 and TRBJ1-2, with D possibly being TRBD1 (6 bases). The CDR3 consists of 13 residues. The V end was cut by 2 bases, the J end by 3 bases, with 8 bases between. Germline V gives CDR1 SGDLS, CDR2 YYNGEE. Here the CDR3 reads CASSVGADYGYTF. In DNA form, the CDR3 reads TGTGCCAGCAGCGTGGGGGCGGACTATGGCTACACCTTC.

This clone was picked up one time. The chain is built from TRBV29-1 and TRBJ2-5, with D unclear. Germline lookup yields CDR1 SQVTM and CDR2 ANQGSEA. The CDR3 is 12 amino acids. Trimming took off 5 bases at V and 5 bases at J, with 12 bases between the two ends. The CDR3 loop reads CSVMAGMETQYF. The CDR3 DNA is TGCAGCGTTATGGCAGGAATGGAGACCCAGTACTTC.

The V call is TRBV27, the J call TRBJ2-2; D gene ambiguous. V lost 0 bases, J lost 4 bases, and 6 bases lay in between. The CDR3 sequence is 14 residues long. Looked up from germline, CDR1 is MNHEY and CDR2 is SMNVEV (reference sequence). The CDR3 loop is CASSLSLSTGELFF. The DNA of the CDR3 is TGTGCCAGCAGTTTATCGTTGTCCACCGGGGAGCTGTTTTTT.

This clone was recorded a few times. The chain carries TRBV7-9 and TRBJ2-5, with 7 nucleotides matching TRBD1. This CDR3 is 15 amino acids long. Losses at the gene ends were 5 bases for V and 3 bases for J; bases not matched to a gene: 9. Germline CDR1 and CDR2: SEHNR and FQNEAQ (reference sequence). In DNA form, the CDR3 reads TGTGCCAGCAGCGTACCTCTCGACAGGGAAGAGACCCAGTACTTC. It codes for CASSVPLDREETQYF.